The next 19 T cell receptor beta chains were all read from a single sample in a study of shared clonotypes between healthy human individuals (TCRdb year 2020). Preparation of the library involved the immunoSEQ multiplex PCR assay. This is the immuneACCESS table as TCRdb keeps it, with only in-frame sequences that have V and J called. A part of the clones is gone; compared with another copy, unresolved V genes explain less than half, and the rest is unexplained. The table for this sample lists some 980,000 clones; 70% to 85% of them were counted only once. The top ten clonotypes cover over 1.3% of the sample. The sequenced sample consisted of memory CD4+ T cells sorted from blood. Taken with the paper, the label for cell subset or site translates to: CD45RA-negative fraction. All receptors come from a young man in good health.

The chain has TRBV11-2 and TRBJ1-3; 9 nucleotides match TRBD1. Germline V CDR1 and CDR2: SGHAT, FQNNGV. CDR3 length: 13 residues. The ends lost 5 bases at V and 7 bases at J; junction bases unmatched: 3. CDR3 nucleotides: TGTGCCAGCAGCGCAGACAGGGGGAACACCATATATTTT. Residues: CASSADRGNTIYF.

V and J are TRBV19 and TRBJ1-4; D may be TRBD1 (5 bases). Trimming cost V 4 bases and J 2 bases, with 11 bases left between them. Germline-derived CDR1 and CDR2 are LNHDA and SQIVND (reference sequence). This CDR3 comprises 15 residues. The CDR3: CASSSREGTNEKLFF. The CDR3 DNA reads as TGTGCCAGTAGTAGCAGGGAGGGGACTAATGAAAAACTGTTTTTT.

This CDR3 is CASSSRVSTDTQYF. CDR3 bases: TGCGCCAGCAGCTCCCGGGTTAGCACAGATACGCAGTATTTT. J is TRBJ2-3 and V is TRBV5-1, with D uncertain. V lost 3 bases and J 0 bases, leaving 8 bases between the germline ends. The CDR3 totals 14 residues. CDR1 SGHRS and CDR2 YFSETQ come from the germline V gene. Variable domain in full (rest from reference TRBV5-1 and TRBJ2-3): KAGVTQTPRYLIKTRGQQVTLSCSPISGHRSVSWYQQTPGQGLQFLFEYFSETQRNKGNFPGRFSGRQFSNSRSEMNVSTLELGDSALYLCASSSRVSTDTQYFGPGTRLTVL.

The chain carries TRBV30 and TRBJ1-2, with D possibly being TRBD1 (6 bases). The CDR3 consists of 13 residues. V was pared by 1 base and J by 7 bases, with 13 bases between. Germline V gene data show CDR1 as GTSNPN and CDR2 as SVGIG (reference sequence). CDR3 sequence reads: CAWSGPTGGGYTF. The CDR3 nucleotides read TGTGCCTGGAGTGGACCGACAGGTGGTGGCTACACCTTC.

In its sample, this clone was seen once. V gene TRBV19 combines with J gene TRBJ1-2; D is uncertain. Trimming took 4 bases from V and 8 from J, leaving 17 bases between them. The germline CDR1 and CDR2 sequences are LNHDA and SQIVND (reference sequence). The CDR3 has 14 residues. CDR3 loop: CASSTPPFASGYTF. DNA for the CDR3: TGTGCCAGTAGTACCCCCCCTTTTGCCTCGGGCTACACCTTC.

The V gene is TRBV30, the J gene TRBJ1-2; 7 nucleotides match TRBD1. CDR3 length equals 12 residues. Trimming cost V 5 bases and J 0 bases; bases outside gene matches: 0. CDR1 is GTSNPN and CDR2 is SVGIG in the germline V gene (reference sequence). The CDR3 nucleotides read TGTGCCTGGGACAGGGCTAACTATGGCTACACCTTC. It encodes CAWDRANYGYTF.

This clone was seen only a few times. The chain joins TRBV11-1 to TRBJ2-7, with 8 bases identical to TRBD1. Germline V CDR1 and CDR2: SGHAT, FQDESV (reference sequence). The CDR3 runs to 15 residues. The V and J ends lost 0 bases and 3 bases, in that order; junction bases with no gene match: 4. Here the CDR3 reads CASSLARDRFYEQYF. In DNA form, the CDR3 reads TGTGCCAGCAGCTTAGCCCGGGACAGGTTCTACGAGCAGTACTTC.

The V gene is TRBV10-2, the J gene TRBJ2-1; 9 bases fit TRBD2. The CDR3 totals 18 residues. The germline V gene encodes CDR1 WSHSY and CDR2 SAAADI. The V segment lost 6 bases and the J segment 4 bases; nucleotides outside the gene matches: 16. This CDR3 reads CASSTHSGSKGGYNEQFF. Here the CDR3 DNA reads TGCGCCAGCAGCACACATAGCGGGAGTAAAGGGGGGTACAATGAGCAGTTCTTC.

V usage is TRBV11-2 and J usage is TRBJ2-7; 8 positions match TRBD1. V dropped 5 bases and J dropped 2; count of bases not matched to a gene: 8. The CDR3 length is 15 residues. The germline gives CDR1 SGHAT, CDR2 FQNNGV. The CDR3 loop reads CASSPGQGSTYEQYF. The CDR3 region has the DNA TGTGCCAGCAGCCCCGGACAGGGATCAACCTACGAGCAGTACTTC.

This chain joins TRBV5-6 and TRBJ1-2; tentative D call: TRBD1 (5 bases). Germline CDR1 reads SGHDT; CDR2 reads YYEEEE. The CDR3 runs 13 residues. V gave up 5 bases and J gave up 0 bases, with 8 bases separating them. The chain's CDR3 is CASRQDTNYGYTF. CDR3 sequence (DNA): TGTGCCAGCAGACAGGACACTAACTATGGCTACACCTTC.

The sample holds a few counts of this clone. The same CDR3 also results from other DNA sequences found in this sample. The chain couples TRBV20-1 to TRBJ2-7; no firm D call. Germline CDR1 reads DFQATT; CDR2 reads SNEGSKA (reference sequence). This CDR3 region has 11 residues. V was shortened by 1 base and J by 4 bases, with 5 bases between the two germline ends. The DNA for the CDR3 is TGCAGTGCTAGAGTAGGATACGAGCAGTACTTC. Its translation: CSARVGYEQYF.

This clone has ten or more counts. The CDR3 bases are TGTGCCAGCAGTCGACAGGGTCCCAACGTCCTGACTTTC. It specifies CASSRQGPNVLTF. The chain carries TRBV28 and TRBJ2-6, with 7 bases aligning to TRBD1. Germline CDR1 MDHEN, CDR2 SYDVKM. This CDR3 comprises 13 residues. V lost 5 bases to trimming and J lost 8 bases; unmatched junction nucleotides: 3.

This clone was picked up one time. J is TRBJ2-5 and V is TRBV18, with D unresolved. CDR3 length: 14 amino acids. V shed 5 bases and J shed 2 bases, with 12 bases lying between them. Germline V gene lookup returns CDR1 KGHSH and CDR2 LQKENI. This CDR3 is CASSSTAVQETQYF. The CDR3 coding sequence is TGTGCCAGCTCATCTACTGCGGTACAAGAGACCCAGTACTTC.

This rearrangement joins TRBV10-2 to TRBJ1-1; unclear D gene. The germline V gene encodes CDR1 WSHSY and CDR2 SAAADI. This CDR3 is 13 amino acids long. Trimming stripped 10 bases from V and 1 base from J, with 13 bases between. CDR3 DNA sequence: TGCGCCACCACCAGGCAGGCGAACACTGAAGCTTTCTTT. As protein: CATTRQANTEAFF.

This sequence joins TRBV7-2 and TRBJ1-1; D is possibly TRBD1 (5 bases). V was shortened by 5 bases and J by 7 bases, with 17 bases between the two germline ends. CDR1 and CDR2 from the germline V gene are SGHTA and FQGNSA. CDR3 length: 14 residues. CDR3 loop: CASSPFAGDNEAFF. CDR3 DNA: TGTGCCAGCAGCCCCTTCGCGGGGGATAATGAAGCTTTCTTT.

A few counts support this clone. This sequence joins TRBV2 and TRBJ1-6; D gene ambiguous. V dropped 2 bases and J dropped 9 bases, with 11 bases sitting between them. Germline V gene sequence: CDR1 SNHLY, CDR2 FYNNEI. CDR3 length: 14 amino acids. The CDR3 is CASSESPSGSPLHF. The CDR3 nucleotides are TGTGCCAGCAGTGAAAGTCCTTCGGGTTCACCCCTCCACTTT.

In its sample, this clone was seen a few times. The chain couples TRBV18 to TRBJ1-6; D gene ambiguous. Germline V gene lookup returns CDR1 KGHSH and CDR2 LQKENI. The CDR3 is 13 amino acids. The V end lost 5 bases, the J end lost 8 bases, and 10 bases lay between the germline ends. DNA of the CDR3: TGTGCCAGCTCATCTCTGCAGGATTCACCCCTCCACTTT. Translated, it gives CASSSLQDSPLHF.

This clone was seen a few times. This chain links TRBV30 with TRBJ2-6; TRBD1 might be the D (6 bases). The V end was cut by 3 bases, the J end by 2 bases, with 11 bases between. CDR1 and CDR2 from the germline V gene are GTSNPN and SVGIG (reference sequence). The CDR3 runs to 15 residues. CDR3: CAWRLQGTGANVLTF. Written as DNA, the CDR3 is TGTGCCTGGAGGCTGCAGGGGACTGGGGCCAACGTCCTGACTTTC.

Of note for this clone: A far more abundant clone sits one base away, making this likely a read error. This CDR3 is also generated by other DNA sequences in the sample. The chain has TRBV30 and TRBJ2-1, with D perhaps TRBD1 (8 bases). The CDR3 consists of 15 residues. V lost 3 bases and J lost 4, with 16 bases in between. Germline V gene sequence: CDR1 GTSNPN, CDR2 SVGIG (reference sequence). This CDR3 is CAWRGGQGAYNEQFF. In nucleotides, the CDR3 is TGTGCCTGGAGGGGGGGGCAGGGGGCTTACAATGAGCAGTTCTTC.